The 32 T cell receptor beta chains presented below share a single source sample, sequenced in a study of T-cell memory formation after mild COVID-19. TCRdb re-called the 5' RACE reads through MiXCR, storing one row per CDR3 protein. The data contain some 250,000 distinct CDR3 sequences, approximately 9% of them singletons. The sample taken for sequencing was PBMCs or a T cell subset sorted from them (not recorded which). The receptors stem from a man aged 18 to 30 who had mild COVID-19 (a few samples of this study predate the infection). Cell type and time point are not known.

The rearrangement joins TRBV5-1 to TRBJ2-1; D uncertain. V was shortened by 3 bases and J by 10 bases, with 14 bases between the two germline ends. CDR1 is SGHRS, CDR2 YFSETQ, per germline. The CDR3 is 13 residues long. The DNA of the CDR3 is TGCGCCAGCAGCTCACCCTCGGCTTCCGAGCAGTTCTTC. This codes for CASSSPSASEQFF.

The rearrangement joins TRBV12-3 or TRBV12-4 to TRBJ1-1; D is undetermined. The CDR3 loop spans 15 amino acids. The V end was cut by 2 bases, the J end by 6 bases, with 16 bases between. As DNA, the CDR3 is TGTGCCAGCAGTTTAAGGCAGCCAAATTCGGCTGAAGCTTTCTTT. This gives the protein CASSLRQPNSAEAFF.

V is TRBV12-3 or TRBV12-4 and J is TRBJ1-5, with a possible D match to TRBD1 (5 bases). V shed 2 bases and J shed 2 bases, with 13 bases lying between them. There are 16 residues in the CDR3. This CDR3 reads CASSLLGQGGNQPQHF. CDR3 coding DNA: TGTGCCAGCAGTTTATTGGGGCAGGGTGGCAATCAGCCCCAGCATTTT.

This clonotype appeared a few times. The J gene is TRBJ2-6, the V gene TRBV2; no firm D call. The germline V gene encodes CDR1 SNHLY and CDR2 FYNNEI. The CDR3 consists of 19 residues. V lost 3 bases and J 0 bases, leaving 18 bases between the germline ends. CDR3 bases: TGTGCCAGCAGTGATTCCAGTCCCTACCTCCGCTCTGGGGCCAACGTCCTGACTTTC. This encodes CASSDSSPYLRSGANVLTF.

This clonotype was recorded many times. The chain joins TRBV4-3 to TRBJ2-2; D gene uncertain. This CDR3 is built from 16 residues. Trimming shortened V by 0 bases and J by 0 bases, and 8 bases separated the two germline ends. The germline V gene encodes CDR1 LGHNA and CDR2 YSLEER. The CDR3 protein is CASSQDVAPNTGELFF. For the CDR3, the DNA is TGCGCCAGCAGCCAAGATGTGGCTCCGAACACCGGGGAGCTGTTTTTT.

The chain links TRBV19 to TRBJ2-5; TRBD2 is a possible D gene (5 bases). Germline V CDR1 and CDR2: LNHDA, SQIVND (reference sequence). The CDR3 covers 13 residues. V lost 5 bases and J 5 bases, leaving 12 bases between the germline ends. The CDR3 is CASSGSRAETQYF. The CDR3 nucleotides are TGTGCCAGTAGTGGGTCGAGGGCGGAGACCCAGTACTTC.

V gene TRBV3-1 combines with J gene TRBJ1-2; possible D gene TRBD1, 6 bases. V shed 3 bases and J shed 7 bases, with 15 bases lying between them. Germline values: CDR1 LGHDT, CDR2 YNNKEL (reference sequence). The CDR3 runs 14 residues. Written as DNA, the CDR3 is TGTGCCAGCAGCCACCGGGGGGCGCTTTCTGGCTACACCTTC. This sequence encodes CASSHRGALSGYTF.

Only a few counts were recorded for this clonotype. The chain recombines TRBV20-1 with TRBJ2-7; TRBD1 might be the D (6 bases). This CDR3 is 13 amino acids long. V was clipped by 3 bases and J by 3 bases, with 12 bases between them. The germline gives CDR1 DFQATT, CDR2 SNEGSKA (reference sequence). Here the CDR3 reads CSASNFRGYEQYF. The CDR3 coding sequence is TGCAGTGCTAGCAATTTCAGGGGCTACGAGCAGTACTTC.

J is TRBJ1-2 and V is TRBV5-1, with 9 bases identical to TRBD1. The CDR3 extends over 16 amino acids. The trim removed 0 bases at V and 8 bases at J, leaving 11 bases unmatched. The germline CDR1 and CDR2 sequences are SGHRS and YFSETQ. CDR3 sequence reads: CASSLGRGQGSLGYTF. The CDR3 DNA reads as TGCGCCAGCAGCTTGGGGCGGGGACAGGGCTCTCTCGGCTACACCTTC.

The gene calls are TRBV5-1 and TRBJ2-3, with D perhaps matching TRBD2 (7 bases). The CDR3 has 15 residues. Germline V gene data show CDR1 as SGHRS and CDR2 as YFSETQ. Trimming shortened V by 4 bases and J by 4 bases, and 16 bases separated the two germline ends. The CDR3 is CASSPQGRGSDTQYF. The CDR3 DNA is TGCGCCAGCAGCCCGCAGGGGCGGGGGTCAGATACGCAGTATTTT.

The chain employs TRBV12-3 or TRBV12-4 and TRBJ1-3; a possible D gene is TRBD1 (6 bases). This CDR3 comprises 16 residues. Trimming removed 6 bases at V and 9 bases at J, with 24 bases between. The chain's CDR3 is CASSPPGHGSWLTIYF. In nucleotides, the CDR3 is TGTGCCAGCAGCCCACCGGGACACGGTTCTTGGCTCACCATATATTTT.

V and J are TRBV7-9 and TRBJ2-5, with D tentatively TRBD1 or TRBD2 (5 bases each). The CDR3 is made up of 15 amino acids. Germline loops: CDR1 SEHNR, CDR2 FQNEAQ (reference sequence). The germline V and J ends were trimmed by 3 bases and 1 base, with 12 bases remaining between them. The CDR3 sequence is CASSFSSGPQETQYF. The CDR3 DNA sequence: TGTGCCAGCAGCTTCTCCTCGGGGCCCCAAGAGACCCAGTACTTC. The whole variable domain, remainder taken from reference TRBV7-9 and TRBJ2-5, is DTGVSQNPRHKITKRGQNVTFRCDPISEHNRLYWYRQTLGQGPEFLTYFQNEAQLEKSRLLSDRFSAERPKGSFSTLEIQRTEQGDSAMYLCASSFSSGPQETQYFGPGTRLLVL.

This clonotype was recorded at least ten times. The J gene is TRBJ1-6, the V gene TRBV12-3 or TRBV12-4, with unresolved D. The CDR3 is 12 amino acids. Trimming pared 6 bases from V and 10 bases from J, leaving 10 bases between. CDR3 sequence reads: CASSRLNSPLHF. Written as DNA, the CDR3 is TGTGCCAGCAGCCGACTGAACTCACCCCTCCACTTT.

The chain combines TRBV11-2 with TRBJ2-2, with unresolved D. The germline V gene has CDR1 SGHAT and CDR2 FQNNGV. V lost 5 bases to trimming and J lost 6 bases, with 16 bases between them. This CDR3 region has 15 residues. The CDR3 bases are TGTGCCAGCAGCGCCGACTTCCTATTGGCCGGGGAGCTGTTTTTT. This encodes CASSADFLLAGELFF.

This clonotype came up a few times. The genes are TRBV11-2 and TRBJ2-7; a possible D gene is TRBD2 (5 bases). Germline V gives CDR1 SGHAT, CDR2 FQNNGV. This CDR3 contains 11 residues. V was pared by 0 bases and J by 11 bases, with 8 bases between. In DNA form, the CDR3 reads TGTGCCAGCAGCTTAGAGGGGAGTGAGTACTTC. Its translation: CASSLEGSEYF.

At least ten counts were recorded for this clonotype. The chain couples TRBV20-1 to TRBJ2-7; D is perhaps TRBD1 (5 bases). This CDR3 comprises 13 residues. Germline CDR1 reads DFQATT; CDR2 reads SNEGSKA (reference sequence). Trimming stripped 3 bases from V and 2 bases from J, with 11 bases between. CDR3 loop: CSASSDRTYEQYV. DNA of the CDR3: TGCAGTGCTAGCTCCGACAGAACCTACGAGCAGTACGTC.

The rearrangement links TRBV7-2 to TRBJ1-5; the D gene is possibly TRBD1 (5 bases). Germline V lookup: CDR1 SGHTA, CDR2 FQGNSA. The CDR3 is made up of 13 amino acids. V was pared by 5 bases and J by 4 bases, with 9 bases between. CDR3 residues: CASSRQLNQPQHF. In DNA, the CDR3 is TGTGCCAGCAGCCGACAGCTGAATCAGCCCCAGCATTTT.

V usage is TRBV6-2 or TRBV6-3 and J usage is TRBJ1-6; no reliable D call. V lost 2 bases, J lost 0 bases, and 14 bases lay in between. There are 18 residues in the CDR3. Germline V gene lookup returns CDR1 MNHEY and CDR2 SVGEGT. CDR3 coding DNA: TGTGCCAGCAGTTACCTCCGCGCTGAGAGCTCCTATAATTCACCCCTCCACTTT. This translates into CASSYLRAESSYNSPLHF.

The rearrangement uses TRBV4-1 and TRBJ2-7; D is tentatively TRBD1 or TRBD2 (5 bases each). The germline V gene encodes CDR1 MGHRA and CDR2 YSYEKL. V gave up 3 bases and J gave up 5 bases, with 14 bases separating them. This CDR3 is 14 amino acids long. CDR3 bases: TGCGCCAGCAGCCACTGCCAGGGAGCCAACGAGCAGTACGTC. Its protein product is CASSHCQGANEQYV.

The chain is built from TRBV7-2 and TRBJ2-2, with D possibly matching TRBD1 (6 bases). From germline, CDR1 is SGHTA and CDR2 FQGNSA. Trimming took off 7 bases at V and 5 bases at J, with 17 bases between the two ends. The CDR3 is 15 amino acids. CDR3 amino acids: CASTTEQGDTGELFF. In DNA form, the CDR3 reads TGTGCCAGCACCACGGAACAGGGAGATACCGGGGAGCTGTTTTTT.

The CDR3 sequence: CASSLRASGDYEQYF. The CDR3 DNA follows: TGTGCCAGCAGCTTAAGGGCTAGCGGGGACTACGAGCAGTACTTC. The chain is built from TRBV7-2 and TRBJ2-7, with TRBD2 identical over 9 bases. The CDR3 consists of 15 residues. Looked up from germline, CDR1 is SGHTA and CDR2 is FQGNSA. V gave up 2 bases and J gave up 3 bases; unmatched junction bases: 5.

This clonotype was detected a few times. The chain is built from TRBV5-1 and TRBJ2-1; TRBD2 matches at 13 bases. With 4 bases clipped from V and 0 bases from J, the junction kept 7 bases outside the gene matches. Germline loops: CDR1 SGHRS, CDR2 YFSETQ. The CDR3 consists of 18 residues. CDR3 nucleotide sequence: TGCGCCAGCAGCGTGGGACTAGCGGGGTTCCTCTCCTACAATGAGCAGTTCTTC. This encodes CASSVGLAGFLSYNEQFF.

A few counts support this clonotype. This chain joins TRBV5-1 and TRBJ1-1; 9 bases align to TRBD1. The V gene's germline CDR1 is SGHRS and CDR2 YFSETQ. CDR3 length: 13 amino acids. The V gene end was trimmed by 4 bases and the J gene end by 3 bases; junction bases not matched to a gene: 1. The CDR3 here is CASSTGGDTEAFF. Written as DNA, the CDR3 is TGCGCCAGCAGCACAGGGGGCGACACTGAAGCTTTCTTT.

This clonotype has a handful of counts. The chain employs TRBV24-1 and TRBJ2-3; D remains ambiguous. V dropped 3 bases and J dropped 4 bases, with 7 bases sitting between them. The CDR3 runs 13 residues. Germline-derived CDR1 and CDR2 are KGHDR and SFDVKD. Written as DNA, the CDR3 is TGTGCCACCAGTGATGACGCCTCAGATACGCAGTATTTT. Its protein product is CATSDDASDTQYF.

This clonotype was counted only a few times. The chain employs TRBV3-1 and TRBJ2-3; D is possibly TRBD2 (7 bases). The CDR3 contains 16 residues. V gave up 0 bases and J gave up 3 bases, with 13 bases separating them. Germline CDR1 and CDR2: LGHDT and YNNKEL (reference sequence). The CDR3 DNA sequence: TGTGCCAGCAGCCAAGATAGGGGGGGCTGGACAGATACGCAGTATTTT. Translated, it gives CASSQDRGGWTDTQYF.

This clonotype was seen a few times. This chain uses TRBV20-1 with TRBJ1-2; no firm D call. The CDR3 spans 12 residues. Trimming took 1 base from V and 4 from J, leaving 7 bases between them. CDR1 DFQATT and CDR2 SNEGSKA come from the germline V gene (reference sequence). This CDR3 reads CSARGEVYGYTF. For the CDR3, the DNA is TGCAGTGCTAGAGGAGAAGTCTATGGCTACACCTTC.

This clonotype showed up many times. The chain joins TRBV10-3 to TRBJ2-2, with 8 bases lining up with TRBD1. From germline, CDR1 is ENHRY and CDR2 SYGVKD. V dropped 8 bases and J dropped 5; count of bases not matched to a gene: 7. The CDR3 runs 14 residues. The CDR3, as DNA: TGTGCCATCCAGGACAGGGATGTGACCGGGGAGCTGTTTTTT. Translated: CAIQDRDVTGELFF.

This clonotype was detected a few times. This chain joins TRBV6-5 and TRBJ1-1; D may be TRBD1 (5 bases). The V gene lost 6 bases and the J gene lost 1 base, with 12 bases spanning the gap. The CDR3 totals 14 residues. CDR1 and CDR2 from the germline V gene are MNHEY and SVGAGI. CDR3 sequence: CASSRAGGNTEAFF. CDR3 nucleotide sequence: TGTGCCAGCAGCCGCGCGGGGGGGAACACTGAAGCTTTCTTT.

This chain joins TRBV5-1 and TRBJ2-1; TRBD1 might be the D (6 bases). The germline CDR1 and CDR2 sequences are SGHRS and YFSETQ. This CDR3 has 14 amino acids. Between the trimmed V and J ends, which lost 4 bases and 3 bases, there was a span of 11 bases. CDR3: CASSPQGNYNEQFF. The CDR3 nucleotides read TGCGCCAGCAGCCCTCAGGGGAACTACAATGAGCAGTTCTTC.

The rearrangement links TRBV20-1 to TRBJ2-1; a weak D match, TRBD2 (6 bases). Trimming removed 6 bases from V and 6 bases from J, with 18 bases in between. Germline V gives CDR1 DFQATT, CDR2 SNEGSKA (reference sequence). CDR3 length: 14 residues. CDR3 amino acids: CSAPLAGSGNEQFF. The CDR3 DNA is TGCAGTGCCCCACTAGCAGGTAGTGGCAATGAGCAGTTCTTC.

The V call is TRBV6-2 or TRBV6-3, the J call TRBJ2-1, with D perhaps given as TRBD1 or TRBD2 (5 bases each). Trimming left V 7 bases short and J 5 bases short, with 12 bases between. There are 13 residues in the CDR3. Germline assignment: CDR1 MNHEY and CDR2 SVGEGT. The DNA of the CDR3 is TGTGCCAGCAACAGATGGGGGAACAATGAGCAGTTCTTC. This gives the protein CASNRWGNNEQFF.

The rearrangement joins TRBV7-9 to TRBJ2-7; 7 bases match TRBD2. The CDR3 length is 14 residues. CDR1 is SEHNR, CDR2 FQNEAQ, per germline (reference sequence). Unmatched junction bases numbered 5, after V lost 3 bases and J lost 3 bases. CDR3 sequence (DNA): TGTGCCAGCAGCTTTACGGGCGGGAGCTACGAGCAGTACGTC. Translated, it gives CASSFTGGSYEQYV.